The source of this T cell receptor (beta chain) is a study of regulatory dendritic cells for organ transplantation. General observations from the study: Memory CD8+ T cells were the most oligoclonal; naive cells were highly diverse.

Note on this clone: Its matching antigen is unknown.

The germline V gene has CDR1 MNHEY and CDR2 SVGAGI. The CDR3 has 16 residues. V was pared by 2 bases and J by 4 bases, with 5 bases of the junction left unmatched. Sequencing used immunoSEQ multiplex PCR; TCRdb keeps in-frame clones, though not all of them. The table lists approximately 35,000 clones, around 90% of them singletons. This chain links TRBV6-5 with TRBJ2-2; 9 positions agree with TRBD1. The sequenced sample consisted of naive CD4+ T cells from blood. The subset: CD45RA+ naive T cells. The clonotype was recovered from a human donor in good health. The CDR3 DNA reads as TGTGCCAGCAGTTACCTCTGGACAGGGGCCACCGGGGAGCTGTTTTTT. This gives the protein CASSYLWTGATGELFF.